These T cell receptor beta chains were read from a single sample in a study of CD8 T cells in ankylosing spondylitis. MiXCR, run by TCRdb on the 5' RACE reads, gives a single entry per CDR3 protein. The sample has 400,000 to 450,000 distinct CDR3 sequences, under 20% seen once. The sample comprised blood, either unsorted or a sorted T cell fraction (not recorded which). These TCRs come from a male donor with ankylosing spondylitis. Each CDR3 is given without its conserved first and last residue. The size field is filled for only some rows; it gives once, few, many or a size class.

many	TRBV20-1	TRBJ2-1	SARAIGVNEQF
.	TRBV5-1	TRBJ1-1	ASSLSLTGERKTEAF
.	TRBV6-1	TRBJ1-2	ASSPGGVNYGYT
few	TRBV28	TRBJ1-6	ASSRRASPLH
.	TRBV6-1	TRBJ2-1	ASSGDRAVGNEQF
many	TRBV12-3/TRBV12-4	TRBJ1-5	ASSLGGNSNQPQH
few	TRBV11-3	TRBJ1-1	ASSLDKQGNQAF
.	TRBV20-1	TRBJ1-1	SAQGANTEAF
few	TRBV5-1	TRBJ2-5	ASSLETSGGAAETQY
few	TRBV6-1	TRBJ2-6	ASSEWGIGSGANVLT
.	TRBV6-2/TRBV6-3	TRBJ2-5	ASSYPSGVGETQY
.	TRBV12-3/TRBV12-4	TRBJ1-5	ASSKQGQPQH
.	TRBV24-1	TRBJ2-3	ATSDSGTSGSLDMQY
.	TRBV4-3	TRBJ1-1	ASSQTDRGTEAF
.	TRBV2	TRBJ1-6	ASRGVGVEGNSPLH
few	TRBV5-6	TRBJ2-3	ASSLSGKPPDTQY
once	TRBV4-2	TRBJ2-3	ASSQEAGLSTDTQY
.	TRBV7-9	TRBJ2-2	ASSSDRETGELF
.	TRBV20-1	TRBJ2-3	SASGQRWRGPTDTQY
many	TRBV6-5	TRBJ2-3	ASSYRGADTQY
once	TRBV29-1	TRBJ2-3	SVAKGTGASTDTQY
few	TRBV7-9	TRBJ2-1	ASSLAKDEQF
.	TRBV6-1	TRBJ1-6	ASAETGGPNSPLH
.	TRBV7-2	TRBJ2-5	ASRPPPRGAQETQY
.	TRBV30	TRBJ1-1	AWSVVNTEAF
.	TRBV14	TRBJ1-2	ASSQVLSLIGSGYT
few	TRBV11-2	TRBJ1-3	ASSPSGTGDISGNTIY
.	TRBV11-2	TRBJ2-1	ASRLDIYNEQF
few	TRBV12-3/TRBV12-4	TRBJ2-2	ASSPDRYTGELF
.	TRBV28	TRBJ1-2	ASSTGSPGYT
.	TRBV4-1	TRBJ1-5	ASSQVTKGGQGPYSNQPQH
.	TRBV3-1	TRBJ1-6	ASSYDRGSSPLH
.	TRBV3-1	TRBJ1-1	ASSHSGGLGTEAF
few	TRBV29-1	TRBJ1-1	SVEGRRTEAF
.	TRBV4-1	TRBJ1-1	ASSQATGGRTEAF
few	TRBV20-1	TRBJ1-5	SASGGRGSNQPQH
few	TRBV2	TRBJ2-2	ASSARRASGDTGELF
.	TRBV7-2	TRBJ1-2	ASSPPGANYGYT
few	TRBV19	TRBJ2-1	ASSIRTARGGNEQF
few	TRBV28	TRBJ2-3	ACREQGTDTQY
.	TRBV5-1	TRBJ2-2	ASRDRDRGTGELF
.	TRBV4-1	TRBJ1-3	ASSHGLTGNTIY